This entry features one T cell receptor (beta chain) sequence. The data were obtained in a study of HIV-infected patients and healthy controls. TCRdb reprocessed the 5' RACE reads with MiXCR, giving one entry per CDR3 protein. The sample contains 65,000 to 70,000 distinct CDR3 sequences, approximately 15% of which appear only once. The CDR3 loop spans 14 amino acids. V was cut by 3 bases and J by 5 bases, with 12 bases left in between. Germline lookup yields CDR1 LGHDT and CDR2 YNNKEL (reference sequence). The clonotype comes from a human donor in good health. V usage is TRBV3-1 and J usage is TRBJ2-3, with D unresolved. The material sequenced was CD4+ T cells from blood. The CDR3 DNA is TGTGCCAGCAGCCATGATGGGATAGTAGATACGCAGTATTTT. Translated: CASSHDGIVDTQYF.